The 20 T cell receptor beta chains in this list originate from one sample, sequenced in a study of identifying expanded T cells in peripheral blood. Profiling relied on immunoSEQ multiplex PCR, and the TCRdb table lists in-frame clones only, not all of them. The sample comprises about 63,000 clones, about four fifths of which are singletons, and roughly 19% rests with the top ten. Sequenced input: blood. All receptors derive from a person aged 18-69 years in good health.

The chain recombines TRBV5-4 with TRBJ2-1; D is possibly TRBD1 (5 bases). Germline CDR1 reads SGHNT; CDR2 reads YYREEE (reference sequence). Trimming cost V 4 bases and J 5 bases, with 13 bases left between them. The length of the CDR3 is 14 residues. CDR3 protein: CASSLVGAHNEQFF. The DNA of the CDR3 is TGTGCCAGCAGCCTGGTTGGGGCCCACAATGAGCAGTTCTTC.

The chain employs TRBV11-3 and TRBJ2-2; TRBD2 aligns across 8 bases. The CDR3 has 17 amino acids. CDR1 and CDR2 (germline): SGHNT, YENEEA. The V gene end was trimmed by 3 bases and the J gene end by 3 bases; junction bases not matched to a gene: 9. In nucleotides, the CDR3 is TGTGCCAGCAGCTTGGGCGGGAGGAGGGGTGACACCGGGGAGCTGTTTTTT. This gives the protein CASSLGGRRGDTGELFF.

This rearrangement joins TRBV2 to TRBJ1-5; 8 nucleotides match TRBD1. Germline V gene sequence: CDR1 SNHLY, CDR2 FYNNEI. The junction had 8 bases not matched to a gene; V was cut back by 6 bases and J by 4 bases. CDR3 length: 15 residues. The CDR3 protein is CASRPTGGENQPQHF. CDR3 nucleotides: TGTGCCAGCAGACCTACAGGGGGAGAGAATCAGCCCCAGCATTTT.

The V call is TRBV30, the J call TRBJ2-3; 12 nucleotides line up with TRBD1. V shed 3 bases, J shed 6 bases, and the junction held 10 bases outside the gene matches. Germline V CDR1 and CDR2: GTSNPN, SVGIG (reference sequence). The CDR3 covers 16 residues. The CDR3 sequence is CAWSILGTGGADTQYF. CDR3 coding DNA: TGTGCCTGGAGCATCCTCGGGACAGGGGGCGCCGATACGCAGTATTTT. Combining the CDR3 with reference TRBV30 and TRBJ2-3 gives the whole variable domain SQTIHQWPATLVQPVGSPLSLECTVEGTSNPNLYWYRQAAGRGLQLLFYSVGIGQISSEVPQNLSASRPQDRQFILSSKKLLLSDSGFYLCAWSILGTGGADTQYFGPGTRLTVL.

This chain connects TRBV18 to TRBJ2-3, with D perhaps matching TRBD2 (6 bases). In germline, CDR1 is KGHSH, CDR2 LQKENI. The CDR3 has 15 residues. V was shortened by 6 bases and J by 0 bases, with 13 bases between the two germline ends. CDR3: CASSRRDGSTDTQYF. CDR3 DNA: TGTGCCAGCTCGAGGCGGGACGGCAGCACAGATACGCAGTATTTT.

The genes are TRBV6-5 and TRBJ1-5; 9 bases are shared with TRBD1. With 5 bases clipped from V and 3 bases from J, the junction kept 5 bases outside the gene matches. The CDR3 is made up of 15 amino acids. Per germline, CDR1 MNHEY and CDR2 SVGAGI. The CDR3 DNA is TGTGCCAGCAGTAAGACAGGGGGGGACAATCAGCCCCAGCATTTT. It encodes CASSKTGGDNQPQHF.

This chain uses TRBV18 with TRBJ1-5; TRBD1 matches at 8 bases. Germline V gene lookup returns CDR1 KGHSH and CDR2 LQKENI. The CDR3 consists of 14 residues. The junction had 3 bases not matched to a gene; V was cut back by 3 bases and J by 5 bases. Here the CDR3 DNA reads TGTGCCAGCTCACCGGACAGGGCTGATCAGCCCCAGCATTTT. The encoded protein is CASSPDRADQPQHF. The full variable domain, completed using reference TRBV18 and TRBJ1-5, is NAGVMQNPRHLVRRRGQEARLRCSPMKGHSHVYWYRQLPEEGLKFMVYLQKENIIDESGMPKERFSAEFPKEGPSILRIQQVVRGDSAAYFCASSPDRADQPQHFGDGTRLSIL.

This clone was found once. The chain has TRBV7-9 and TRBJ2-6; 9 bases line up with TRBD1. Germline V lookup: CDR1 SEHNR, CDR2 FQNEAQ (reference sequence). CDR3 length: 19 residues. V dropped 5 bases and J dropped 4; count of bases not matched to a gene: 15. The CDR3 spells CASSPQPGQGRPGANVLTF. As DNA, the CDR3 is TGTGCCAGCAGCCCTCAACCGGGACAGGGTCGTCCCGGGGCCAACGTCCTGACTTTC.

This sequence joins TRBV14 and TRBJ1-2; TRBD1 matches at 7 bases. The CDR3 extends over 16 amino acids. Germline CDR1 SGHDN, CDR2 FVKESK. The trim removed 5 bases at V and 4 bases at J, leaving 13 bases unmatched. CDR3 bases: TGTGCCAGCAGCGCGAGGGGGCCTGGACTTTCCTATGGCTACACCTTC. It translates to CASSARGPGLSYGYTF. Variable domain in full (rest from reference TRBV14 and TRBJ1-2): EAGVTQFPSHSVIEKGQTVTLRCDPISGHDNLYWYRRVMGKEIKFLLHFVKESKQDESGMPNNRFLAERTGGTYSTLKVQPAELEDSGVYFCASSARGPGLSYGYTFGSGTRLTVV.

V is TRBV25-1 and J is TRBJ1-2; 7 bases are a match to TRBD1. V trimming: 6 bases; J trimming: 7 bases; junction bases outside the gene matches: 11. The V gene's germline CDR1 is MGHDK and CDR2 SYGVNS. The length of the CDR3 is 14 residues. The CDR3 protein is CASSPPRQGSGYTF. The DNA of the CDR3 is TGTGCCAGCAGCCCCCCCCGACAGGGTAGTGGCTACACCTTC.

The chain combines TRBV6-5 with TRBJ2-3; 7 bases agree with TRBD1. CDR1 and CDR2 from the germline V gene are MNHEY and SVGAGI. The CDR3 loop spans 14 amino acids. Trimming at V came to 6 bases and at J to 4 bases, leaving 7 bases not matched to a gene. CDR3 nucleotides: TGTGCCAGCAGCCCGACAGGGTTGGCAGATACGCAGTATTTT. Its protein is CASSPTGLADTQYF.

This clone was recorded only once. The chain recombines TRBV27 with TRBJ2-1; tentative D call: TRBD1 (5 bases). This CDR3 is 13 amino acids long. CDR1 MNHEY and CDR2 SMNVEV come from the germline V gene (reference sequence). The V end was cut by 6 bases, the J end by 6 bases, with 12 bases between. CDR3 amino acids: CASRNTGLNEQFF. In nucleotides, the CDR3 is TGTGCCAGCAGGAACACAGGCCTCAATGAGCAGTTCTTC.

The chain has TRBV11-2 and TRBJ1-1; TRBD1 aligns across 7 bases. Per the germline V gene, CDR1 is SGHAT and CDR2 is FQNNGV. CDR3 length equals 14 residues. Trimming took 4 bases from V and 1 from J; bases not matched to a gene: 3. For the CDR3, the DNA is TGTGCCAGCAGCTACCGGACAGGGAACACTGAAGCTTTCTTT. Encoded protein: CASSYRTGNTEAFF.

The chain links TRBV6-1 to TRBJ1-1, with D hard to call. Germline CDR1 reads MNHNS; CDR2 reads SASEGT. This CDR3 has 13 residues. Deletions cut 4 bases from V and 7 bases from J, with 13 bases between. DNA of the CDR3: TGTGCCAGCAGTGTCCTTTTCTCCGGTGAAGCTTTCTTT. Amino acids: CASSVLFSGEAFF.

The rearrangement uses TRBV5-6 and TRBJ2-3; the match to TRBD2 covers 9 bases. The trim removed 4 bases at V and 4 bases at J, leaving 7 bases unmatched. This CDR3 region has 15 residues. Germline assignment: CDR1 SGHDT and CDR2 YYEEEE. The CDR3 nucleotides read TGTGCCAGCAGCGCGCATAGCGGGAGTTCAGATACGCAGTATTTT. This encodes CASSAHSGSSDTQYF.

The J gene is TRBJ1-4, the V gene TRBV7-9; 8 bases are shared with TRBD1. The CDR3 consists of 15 residues. J gave up 1 base and V 4 bases, and 2 bases lay outside the gene matches. Germline CDR1 is SEHNR and CDR2 is FQNEAQ (reference sequence). The CDR3 protein is CASSSDRGTNEKLFF. The CDR3 nucleotides are TGTGCCAGCAGCTCCGACAGGGGAACTAATGAAAAACTGTTTTTT.

V and J are TRBV29-1 and TRBJ2-2, with TRBD2 identical over 11 bases. Germline loops: CDR1 SQVTM, CDR2 ANQGSEA. J gave up 6 bases and V 5 bases, and 8 bases lay outside the gene matches. The CDR3 spans 15 residues. CDR3 sequence: CSVPGLAEDPGELFF. The CDR3 coding sequence is TGCAGCGTTCCGGGACTAGCGGAAGACCCCGGGGAGCTGTTTTTT.

The chain combines TRBV5-1 with TRBJ2-5; D possibly corresponds to TRBD1 (5 bases). There are 16 residues in the CDR3. CDR1 and CDR2 (germline): SGHRS, YFSETQ. The V gene lost 4 bases and the J gene lost 2 bases, with 18 bases spanning the gap. CDR3 sequence: CASSLAARTGQETQYF. The CDR3 DNA reads as TGCGCCAGCAGCCTGGCCGCCAGAACAGGACAAGAGACCCAGTACTTC.

The CDR3 region has the DNA TGCGCCAGCAGCCTAGGGCTCCGGGATAGCTCTGGAAACACCATATATTTT. Protein product: CASSLGLRDSSGNTIYF. The chain joins TRBV4-1 to TRBJ1-3; no clear D gene. The germline V and J ends were trimmed by 4 bases and 0 bases, with 16 bases remaining between them. This CDR3 contains 17 residues. Germline V gene data show CDR1 as MGHRA and CDR2 as YSYEKL.

The chain is built from TRBV7-8 and TRBJ2-1; no clear D gene. V was shortened by 1 base and J by 0 bases, with 16 bases between the two germline ends. This CDR3 region has 18 residues. Germline CDR1 and CDR2: SGHVS and FQNEAQ. This chain's CDR3 is CASSLGFHGPSSYNEQFF. The CDR3 bases are TGTGCCAGCAGCTTAGGTTTCCACGGCCCCAGCTCCTACAATGAGCAGTTCTTC. The full variable domain, with the rest looked up from reference TRBV7-8 and TRBJ2-1, is GAGVSQSPRYKVAKRGQDVALRCDPISGHVSLFWYQQALGQGPEFLTYFQNEAQLDKSGLPSDRFFAERPEGSVSTLKIQRTQQEDSAVYLCASSLGFHGPSSYNEQFFGPGTRLTVL.